A single sample gave rise to the 26 T cell receptor beta chains below, sequenced in a study of blood T cell repertoires in COVID-19. Libraries were prepared by immunoSEQ multiplex PCR; TCRdb keeps only in-frame clonotypes and omits some of them. Altogether some 48,000 clones are present, 65% to 90% being singletons, with the ten largest covering 2.6%. Material: peripheral blood. The origin of the receptors is a woman older than 75 with COVID-19, enrolled during active disease.

The V and J genes are TRBV29-1 and TRBJ2-7; 9 bases map to TRBD2. V was clipped by 7 bases and J by 2 bases; unmatched bases: 12. The CDR3 is 15 amino acids. The V gene's germline CDR1 is SQVTM and CDR2 ANQGSEA. The CDR3 nucleotides are TGCAGCGCCGCCCCCCGGGCTAGCGGGACCTACGAGCAGTACTTC. This sequence encodes CSAAPRASGTYEQYF.

The CDR3 bases are TGTGCCAGCAGCCTAGGGTGGACTAGCGGGGGGAAGACCCAGTACTTC. Translated, it gives CASSLGWTSGGKTQYF. The V call is TRBV3-1 (or the pseudogene TRBV3-2), the J call TRBJ2-5, with 14 positions matching TRBD2. Trimming at V came to 4 bases and at J to 6 bases, leaving 7 bases not matched to a gene. The CDR3 is 16 amino acids. Looked up from germline, CDR1 is LGHDT and CDR2 is YNNKEL (reference sequence).

The V and J genes are TRBV7-2 and TRBJ1-1; 12 bases line up with TRBD1. This CDR3 contains 16 residues. With 1 base clipped from V and 5 bases from J, the junction kept 5 bases outside the gene matches. Germline lookup yields CDR1 SGHTA and CDR2 FQGNSA. CDR3 residues: CASSLVGQGAGTEAFF. The CDR3 bases are TGTGCCAGCAGCTTAGTGGGACAGGGGGCAGGAACTGAAGCTTTCTTT.

The rearrangement joins TRBV18 to TRBJ1-4, with TRBD1 as a possible D gene (6 bases). V gave up 2 bases and J gave up 3 bases, with 19 bases separating them. CDR1 is KGHSH and CDR2 is LQKENI in the germline V gene. The CDR3 loop spans 18 amino acids. The CDR3 DNA is TGTGCCAGCTCACCAGCGCTGGTCAGGGGAACGGCTAATGAAAAACTGTTTTTT. Translated, it gives CASSPALVRGTANEKLFF.

The genes are TRBV2 and TRBJ2-7; D perhaps matches TRBD1 (5 bases). V lost 2 bases and J lost 3, with 8 bases in between. The CDR3 spans 13 residues. CDR1 SNHLY and CDR2 FYNNEI come from the germline V gene. CDR3 bases: TGTGCCAGCAGTGAACAGGGTTTCTACGAGCAGTACTTC. Translation: CASSEQGFYEQYF.

V and J are TRBV18 and TRBJ1-1, with no clear D. CDR3 length: 16 amino acids. V was shortened by 0 bases and J by 0 bases, with 11 bases between the two germline ends. In germline, CDR1 is KGHSH, CDR2 LQKENI. The CDR3 DNA reads as TGTGCCAGCTCACCACCGGGCAGAAATATGAACACTGAAGCTTTCTTT. Protein product: CASSPPGRNMNTEAFF.

The chain recombines TRBV5-3 with TRBJ1-1; 10 bases are a match to TRBD1. TRBV5-3 is an open reading frame, and its role is uncertain. Trimming took 4 bases from V and 6 from J; bases not matched to a gene: 15. CDR3 length equals 17 residues. CDR3: CARSQGQGVFKTPEAFF. CDR3 DNA sequence: TGTGCCAGAAGCCAAGGACAGGGGGTATTTAAGACTCCTGAAGCTTTCTTT.

The rearrangement joins TRBV29-1 to TRBJ2-6; D may be TRBD1 (5 bases). Germline V gene data show CDR1 as SQVTM and CDR2 as ANQGSEA. This CDR3 is built from 16 residues. The V end was cut by 6 bases, the J end by 0 bases, with 15 bases between. The DNA for the CDR3 is TGCAGCGTCCCCCGGGCAGGGCTCTCTGGGGCCAACGTCCTGACTTTC. It encodes CSVPRAGLSGANVLTF.

The chain recombines TRBV28 with TRBJ2-3; TRBD1 might be the D (5 bases). The CDR3 is 14 residues long. Germline CDR1 MDHEN, CDR2 SYDVKM. The V end lost 3 bases, the J end lost 5 bases, and 12 bases lay between the germline ends. In DNA, the CDR3 is TGTGCCAGCAGTTTCAGTCCTAGGGGAGATACGCAGTATTTT. This gives the protein CASSFSPRGDTQYF.

V and J are TRBV28 and TRBJ2-7; unclear D gene. The ends were cut back, 1 base at V and 2 bases at J, with 3 bases in the middle. The CDR3 has 12 amino acids. Germline CDR1 reads MDHEN; CDR2 reads SYDVKM. Here the CDR3 reads CASSLLAYEQYF. CDR3 in DNA: TGTGCCAGCAGTTTATTAGCCTACGAGCAGTACTTC. The whole variable domain, filled in from reference TRBV28 and TRBJ2-7, reads DVKVTQSSRYLVKRTGEKVFLECVQDMDHENMFWYRQDPGLGLRLIYFSYDVKMKEKGDIPEGYSVSREKKERFSLILESASTNQTSMYLCASSLLAYEQYFGPGTRLTVT.

The chain has TRBV2 and TRBJ1-5; possible D gene TRBD1, 6 bases. The CDR3 is made up of 17 amino acids. Trimming stripped 0 bases from V and 1 base from J, with 13 bases between. Germline values: CDR1 SNHLY, CDR2 FYNNEI. Written as DNA, the CDR3 is TGTGCCAGCAGTGAAGCGCGGAGGGGGGGGAGCAATCAGCCCCAGCATTTT. It specifies CASSEARRGGSNQPQHF. Full variable domain (remainder filled in from reference TRBV2 and TRBJ1-5): EPEVTQTPSHQVTQMGQEVILRCVPISNHLYFYWYRQILGQKVEFLVSFYNNEISEKSEIFDDQFSVERPDGSNFTLKIRSTKLEDSAMYFCASSEARRGGSNQPQHFGDGTRLSIL.

V usage is TRBV18 and J usage is TRBJ1-1, with D unresolved. Germline V gives CDR1 KGHSH, CDR2 LQKENI. The V end lost 4 bases, the J end lost 2 bases, and 5 bases lay between the germline ends. The CDR3 loop spans 12 amino acids. The CDR3 nucleotides are TGTGCCAGCTCACAGCGAAACACTGAAGCTTTCTTT. This encodes CASSQRNTEAFF.

The CDR3 nucleotides are TGTGCCAGCAGCTCCTGGGGACTAGCGGGGGGCAATGAGCAGTTCTTC. It encodes CASSSWGLAGGNEQFF. The rearrangement links TRBV7-3 to TRBJ2-1; 15 bases are shared with TRBD2. This CDR3 contains 16 residues. Losses at the gene ends were 4 bases for V and 6 bases for J; bases not matched to a gene: 4. Germline V gene lookup returns CDR1 SGHTA and CDR2 FQGTGA.

The chain joins TRBV5-6 to TRBJ2-7, with 7 nucleotides matching TRBD1. With V trimmed by 5 bases and J by 4 bases, 9 bases remained unmatched. The germline V gene has CDR1 SGHDT and CDR2 YYEEEE. This CDR3 has 14 amino acids. The CDR3 coding sequence is TGTGCCAGCAGTCGATCAGGGGGTCTGTACGAGCAGTACTTC. Encoded protein: CASSRSGGLYEQYF.

This clone came up once. The chain joins TRBV9 to TRBJ2-3; 7 positions agree with TRBD2. This CDR3 comprises 16 residues. Per germline, CDR1 SGDLS and CDR2 YYNGEE. V trimming: 0 bases; J trimming: 0 bases; junction bases outside the gene matches: 4. CDR3 coding DNA: TGTGCCAGCAGCGTAGCCCTAGCGGTTAGCACAGATACGCAGTATTTT. As protein: CASSVALAVSTDTQYF.

As to this clone: Other DNA sequences in this specimen translate into the identical CDR3. V gene TRBV3-1 (or the pseudogene TRBV3-2) combines with J gene TRBJ2-7; D is undetermined. V was cut by 1 base and J by 7 bases, with 8 bases left in between. The CDR3 has 12 residues. The germline V gene has CDR1 LGHDT and CDR2 YNNKEL (reference sequence). The CDR3 DNA reads as TGTGCCAGCAGCCAAGTCTCTCGGGAGCAGTACTTC. This translates into CASSQVSREQYF.

The gene calls are TRBV3-1 (or the pseudogene TRBV3-2) and TRBJ2-7, with a weak D call TRBD1 (5 bases). The V end was cut by 1 base, the J end by 1 base, with 14 bases between. Germline lookup yields CDR1 LGHDT and CDR2 YNNKEL (reference sequence). The CDR3 totals 16 residues. The CDR3 protein is CASSQVVRTSSYEQYF. The CDR3 DNA reads TGTGCCAGCAGCCAAGTTGTTCGGACAAGTTCCTACGAGCAGTACTTC.

This chain uses TRBV5-1 with TRBJ1-1; D perhaps matches TRBD1 (6 bases). Trimming stripped 0 bases from V and 3 bases from J, with 12 bases between. CDR3 length equals 15 residues. CDR1 is SGHRS and CDR2 is YFSETQ in the germline V gene. CDR3 sequence: CASSLVGAVDTEAFF. CDR3 DNA: TGCGCCAGCAGCTTGGTGGGGGCAGTCGACACTGAAGCTTTCTTT. Filled out from reference TRBV5-1 and TRBJ1-1, the complete variable domain reads KAGVTQTPRYLIKTRGQQVTLSCSPISGHRSVSWYQQTPGQGLQFLFEYFSETQRNKGNFPGRFSGRQFSNSRSEMNVSTLELGDSALYLCASSLVGAVDTEAFFGQGTRLTVV.

The rearrangement joins TRBV4-1 to TRBJ1-1, with 9 nucleotides matching TRBD1. Unmatched junction bases numbered 9, after V lost 0 bases and J lost 1 base. This CDR3 spans 18 amino acids. Germline V gene data show CDR1 as MGHRA and CDR2 as YSYEKL. The CDR3 loop is CASSQDVPGQGKNTEAFF. In nucleotides, the CDR3 is TGCGCCAGCAGCCAAGACGTTCCGGGACAGGGAAAGAACACTGAAGCTTTCTTT.

The genes are TRBV5-8 and TRBJ2-1; 9 bases line up with TRBD2. The length of the CDR3 is 15 residues. Germline CDR1 is SGHTS and CDR2 is YDEGEE. Germline trimming cut 1 base from V and 7 bases from J; bases unmatched to any gene: 6. Here the CDR3 reads CASSLWLAGPNEQFF. The CDR3 DNA reads as TGTGCCAGCAGCTTGTGGCTAGCGGGGCCAAATGAGCAGTTCTTC.

The gene calls are TRBV6-6 and TRBJ2-5; TRBD1 matches 9 bases. CDR1 and CDR2 (germline): MNHNY, SVGAGI (reference sequence). There are 17 residues in the CDR3. V was clipped by 6 bases and J by 4 bases; unmatched bases: 15. CDR3 DNA: TGTGCCAGCAGACGAACCTACAGGGGGCGAAGTCGAGAGACCCAGTACTTC. It translates to CASRRTYRGRSRETQYF.

V usage is TRBV4-1 and J usage is TRBJ2-5; 9 positions match TRBD2. There are 15 residues in the CDR3. With V trimmed by 3 bases and J by 5 bases, 7 bases remained unmatched. Germline CDR1 MGHRA, CDR2 YSYEKL. The CDR3 region is CASSHLSGGSETQYF. CDR3 in DNA: TGCGCCAGCAGCCACCTCAGCGGGGGGTCGGAGACCCAGTACTTC.

J is TRBJ2-3 and V is TRBV7-9; D call uncertain. The CDR3 is 15 amino acids. V was shortened by 2 bases and J by 4 bases, with 13 bases between the two germline ends. Germline CDR1 is SEHNR and CDR2 is FQNEAQ (reference sequence). The CDR3 sequence: CASSLSGAQSDTQYF. CDR3 sequence (DNA): TGTGCCAGCAGCTTAAGTGGAGCGCAATCAGATACGCAGTATTTT.

V usage is TRBV18 and J usage is TRBJ2-7; D ambiguous. The CDR3 covers 15 residues. Germline CDR1 and CDR2: KGHSH and LQKENI. V shed 5 bases and J shed 0 bases, with 14 bases lying between them. CDR3 DNA sequence: TGTGCCAGCTCAGCTCCCGGGTCCCCCTCCTACGAGCAGTACTTC. The encoded protein is CASSAPGSPSYEQYF.

J is TRBJ1-5 and V is TRBV6-1, with 8 positions matching TRBD1. The germline gives CDR1 MNHNS, CDR2 SASEGT. This CDR3 contains 15 residues. With 3 bases clipped from V and 2 bases from J, the junction kept 3 bases outside the gene matches. The CDR3: CASSEDRAGNQPQHF. In nucleotides, the CDR3 is TGTGCCAGCAGTGAGGACAGGGCGGGCAATCAGCCCCAGCATTTT.

This rearrangement joins TRBV19 to TRBJ2-7; 7 bases map to TRBD2. V gave up 3 bases and J gave up 3 bases; unmatched junction bases: 2. CDR1 is LNHDA and CDR2 is SQIVND in the germline V gene (reference sequence). The CDR3 sequence is 13 residues long. DNA for the CDR3: TGTGCCAGTAGTATTCAGCGGGGCTACGAGCAGTACTTC. Translated: CASSIQRGYEQYF.